The next 24 T cell receptor beta chains were all read from a single sample in a study of shared clonotypes between healthy human individuals. TCRdb's table, derived via immunoSEQ multiplex PCR, lists solely in-frame clones and lacks some. The sample shows over a million clones, roughly 97% of them seen only once. Sequenced: naive CD4+ T cells sorted from blood. Described subset: CD45RA+ positively selected. The receptor set was obtained from a man aged 25-45 years in good health.

The rearrangement links TRBV15 to TRBJ2-5; D remains unclear. V shed 5 bases and J shed 4 bases, with 17 bases lying between them. The length of the CDR3 is 15 residues. The germline CDR1 and CDR2 sequences are LNHNV and YYDKDF (reference sequence). CDR3 amino acids: CATSGRVLVGETQYF. The CDR3 DNA follows: TGTGCCACCAGCGGCCGGGTCCTCGTGGGAGAGACCCAGTACTTC.

The rearrangement uses TRBV28 and TRBJ2-5; 10 nucleotides line up with TRBD1. Germline loops: CDR1 MDHEN, CDR2 SYDVKM. CDR3 length equals 15 residues. Trimming removed 6 bases from V and 2 bases from J; junction bases left unmatched: 6. CDR3 sequence reads: CASSAGQGEQETQYF. CDR3 sequence (DNA): TGTGCCAGCAGCGCCGGACAGGGGGAACAAGAGACCCAGTACTTC.

The chain links TRBV6-5 to TRBJ2-7; D perhaps matches TRBD1 (6 bases). V was cut by 2 bases and J by 3 bases, with 11 bases left in between. This CDR3 comprises 14 residues. Germline V CDR1 and CDR2: MNHEY, SVGAGI. Here the CDR3 reads CASSYTGRGYEQYF. CDR3 DNA sequence: TGTGCCAGCAGTTACACAGGGAGAGGCTACGAGCAGTACTTC.

For this clone: Relative to the germline gene, one junction end is altered; a read error may explain this. The chain links TRBV14 to TRBJ2-7; D gene ambiguous. The CDR3 runs 12 residues. The germline V gene has CDR1 SGHDN and CDR2 FVKESK. As DNA, the CDR3 is TGTGCCAGCAGCCAAGATTTAGGCGAGGAGTACTTC. Translated: CASSQDLGEEYF.

The chain employs TRBV19 and TRBJ1-5; the D is unclear. Germline V gene lookup returns CDR1 LNHDA and CDR2 SQIVND (reference sequence). The length of the CDR3 is 13 residues. V was cut by 11 bases and J by 3 bases, with 14 bases left in between. In nucleotides, the CDR3 is TGTGCCTCGACGTCGAGGGACAATCAGCCCCAGCATTTT. Amino acids: CASTSRDNQPQHF.

The rearrangement joins TRBV9 to TRBJ2-3; D may be TRBD2 (6 bases). This CDR3 region has 14 residues. Trimming pared 0 bases from V and 2 bases from J, leaving 7 bases between. Per the germline V gene, CDR1 is SGDLS and CDR2 is YYNGEE. The CDR3 sequence: CASSVASATDTQYF. The CDR3 DNA reads as TGTGCCAGCAGCGTAGCTAGCGCCACAGATACGCAGTATTTT.

The gene calls are TRBV7-3 and TRBJ2-2; 11 bases match TRBD2. Germline V lookup: CDR1 SGHTA, CDR2 FQGTGA. This CDR3 comprises 17 residues. V shed 4 bases, J shed 5 bases, and the junction held 9 bases outside the gene matches. The CDR3 nucleotides read TGTGCCAGCAGCTCAGACCCAGGGACTAGCGGTACCGGGGAGCTGTTTTTT. This codes for CASSSDPGTSGTGELFF.

V usage is TRBV6-6 and J usage is TRBJ1-4, with D hard to call. V was cut by 6 bases and J by 4 bases, with 9 bases left in between. The CDR3 runs 13 residues. Looked up from germline, CDR1 is MNHNY and CDR2 is SVGAGI (reference sequence). CDR3 loop: CASSQTINEKLFF. The CDR3 DNA sequence: TGTGCCAGCAGCCAGACTATTAATGAAAAACTGTTTTTT.

A word on this clone: Other DNA variants within this sample encode the same CDR3. Written as DNA, the CDR3 is TGTGCCAGCAGCCCACTTGGAGCGGGGCGCACAGATACGCAGTATTTT. This codes for CASSPLGAGRTDTQYF. The chain recombines TRBV7-6 with TRBJ2-3; 7 nucleotides line up with TRBD2. Germline V lookup: CDR1 SGHVS, CDR2 FNYEAQ. The CDR3 has 16 residues. The junction had 9 bases not matched to a gene; V was cut back by 5 bases and J by 1 base.

The rearrangement uses TRBV9 and TRBJ2-1, with TRBD2 matching 9 bases. The CDR3 runs to 16 residues. V lost 4 bases to trimming and J lost 6 bases; unmatched junction nucleotides: 11. Germline CDR1 and CDR2: SGDLS and YYNGEE. The CDR3 reads CASSPRLAGARNEQFF. In DNA form, the CDR3 reads TGTGCCAGCAGCCCCCGTTTAGCGGGAGCCCGCAATGAGCAGTTCTTC. Complete variable domain (other parts from reference TRBV9 and TRBJ2-1): DSGVTQTPKHLITATGQRVTLRCSPRSGDLSVYWYQQSLDQGLQFLIQYYNGEERAKGNILERFSAQQFPDLHSELNLSSLELGDSALYFCASSPRLAGARNEQFFGPGTRLTVL.

V usage is TRBV7-8 and J usage is TRBJ2-7; D not certain. Germline V gene data show CDR1 as SGHVS and CDR2 as FQNEAQ. V shed 3 bases and J shed 3 bases, with 15 bases lying between them. The CDR3 is 15 residues long. The CDR3: CASSLGSAPHYEQYF. The CDR3 DNA follows: TGTGCCAGCAGCTTGGGGTCGGCCCCCCACTACGAGCAGTACTTC.

This CDR3 is CASSEAAEKLFF. Here the CDR3 DNA reads TGTGCCAGCAGTGAGGCAGCTGAAAAACTGTTTTTT. This chain uses TRBV27 with TRBJ1-4; unclear D gene. The germline CDR1 and CDR2 sequences are MNHEY and SMNVEV (reference sequence). The CDR3 covers 12 residues. Deletions cut 5 bases from V and 7 bases from J, with 8 bases between.

As for this clone: The sample contains more than one DNA sequence encoding this CDR3. V usage is TRBV29-1 and J usage is TRBJ1-2; no reliable D call. V shed 4 bases and J shed 3 bases, with 6 bases lying between them. The germline gives CDR1 SQVTM, CDR2 ANQGSEA. The CDR3 contains 11 residues. CDR3 amino acids: CSVVSDYGYTF. In DNA, the CDR3 is TGCAGCGTTGTCAGCGACTATGGCTACACCTTC.

This chain joins TRBV28 and TRBJ1-2; no clear D gene. Trimming removed 6 bases from V and 7 bases from J, with 12 bases in between. The CDR3 covers 12 residues. Germline V gene lookup returns CDR1 MDHEN and CDR2 SYDVKM. CDR3 loop: CASSLPTFGYTF. The CDR3 region has the DNA TGTGCCAGCAGCCTGCCTACGTTTGGCTACACCTTC.

This clone was seen only once. This sequence joins TRBV4-2 and TRBJ1-4; 10 bases are a match to TRBD1. Germline CDR1 and CDR2: LGHNA and YNFKEQ. The CDR3 is made up of 15 amino acids. The V segment lost 5 bases and the J segment 6 bases; nucleotides outside the gene matches: 6. The CDR3 spells CASSSIGTGDEKLFF. The CDR3 DNA reads TGTGCCAGCAGCTCTATAGGGACAGGGGATGAAAAACTGTTTTTT.

The genes are TRBV5-4 and TRBJ2-7, with TRBD2 matching over 13 bases. The germline V gene encodes CDR1 SGHNT and CDR2 YYREEE (reference sequence). The CDR3 is 16 residues long. Germline trimming cut 3 bases from V and 1 base from J; bases unmatched to any gene: 4. DNA for the CDR3: TGTGCCAGCAGCTCCGGGACTAGCGGGGCTTCCTACGAGCAGTACTTC. Its translation is CASSSGTSGASYEQYF.

V is TRBV21-1 and J is TRBJ1-2. TRBV21-1 is given as a pseudogene. The CDR3 contains 16 residues. CDR3 sequence reads: CASSKFRRDGAYGYTF. The DNA for the CDR3 is TGTGCCAGCAGCAAATTTCGCCGGGACGGGGCCTATGGCTACACCTTC.

This chain uses TRBV4-1 with TRBJ1-2, with 9 bases that match TRBD1. V shed 3 bases, J shed 3 bases, and the junction held 5 bases outside the gene matches. The CDR3 spans 15 residues. Germline V gene data show CDR1 as MGHRA and CDR2 as YSYEKL. CDR3 DNA sequence: TGCGCCAGCAGCCACGGGGGACAGGGTGACTATGGCTACACCTTC. Its protein product is CASSHGGQGDYGYTF.

The chain employs TRBV1 and TRBJ2-2; the table gives TRBD2 as D, unverified against the DNA. TRBV1 is annotated as a pseudogene. This CDR3 has 15 amino acids. In DNA form, the CDR3 reads TGCACCAGCAGCCAAGAGGGTGAACTATCCGGGGAGCTGTTTTTT. Translation: CTSSQEGELSGELFF.

On this clone itself: Other DNA sequences in this specimen translate into the identical CDR3. V gene TRBV2 combines with J gene TRBJ2-7, with unresolved D. The V end lost 2 bases, the J end lost 4 bases, and 3 bases lay between the germline ends. The V gene's germline CDR1 is SNHLY and CDR2 FYNNEI. This CDR3 is 11 amino acids long. The CDR3 DNA sequence: TGTGCCAGCAGTGAACTATACGAGCAGTACTTC. It encodes CASSELYEQYF. Supplemented by reference TRBV2 and TRBJ2-7, the full variable domain reads EPEVTQTPSHQVTQMGQEVILRCVPISNHLYFYWYRQILGQKVEFLVSFYNNEISEKSEIFDDQFSVERPDGSNFTLKIRSTKLEDSAMYFCASSELYEQYFGPGTRLTVT.

The chain combines TRBV5-4 with TRBJ1-5, with 7 bases that match TRBD1. This CDR3 spans 16 amino acids. The V segment lost 0 bases and the J segment 6 bases; nucleotides outside the gene matches: 9. CDR1 is SGHNT, CDR2 YYREEE, per germline (reference sequence). As DNA, the CDR3 is TGTGCCAGCAGCTTGGGGGACAGTTGGGAGGTTCAGCCCCAGCATTTT. Translated, it gives CASSLGDSWEVQPQHF.

The chain joins TRBV29-1 to TRBJ1-2; no definite D call. Trimming cost V 7 bases and J 4 bases, with 19 bases left between them. Per the germline V gene, CDR1 is SQVTM and CDR2 is ANQGSEA. This CDR3 has 14 amino acids. CDR3 sequence: CSATLGLVPYGYTF. CDR3 sequence (DNA): TGCAGCGCAACCCTAGGACTCGTTCCCTATGGCTACACCTTC.

This chain connects TRBV9 to TRBJ2-7; TRBD2 agrees at 7 bases. The CDR3 is 16 residues long. The trim removed 4 bases at V and 6 bases at J, leaving 16 bases unmatched. Germline V gene sequence: CDR1 SGDLS, CDR2 YYNGEE. The CDR3 DNA follows: TGTGCCAGCAGCCCAACACACTCTCCGCGGGAGTTCGAGCAGTACTTC. Translated, it gives CASSPTHSPREFEQYF.

The chain has TRBV9 and TRBJ2-3, with a weak D call TRBD2 (6 bases). The CDR3 sequence is 14 residues long. Per the germline V gene, CDR1 is SGDLS and CDR2 is YYNGEE. V lost 4 bases and J lost 4, with 13 bases in between. The CDR3 loop reads CASSPEGLADTQYF. CDR3 DNA: TGTGCCAGCAGCCCGGAGGGCCTTGCAGATACGCAGTATTTT.